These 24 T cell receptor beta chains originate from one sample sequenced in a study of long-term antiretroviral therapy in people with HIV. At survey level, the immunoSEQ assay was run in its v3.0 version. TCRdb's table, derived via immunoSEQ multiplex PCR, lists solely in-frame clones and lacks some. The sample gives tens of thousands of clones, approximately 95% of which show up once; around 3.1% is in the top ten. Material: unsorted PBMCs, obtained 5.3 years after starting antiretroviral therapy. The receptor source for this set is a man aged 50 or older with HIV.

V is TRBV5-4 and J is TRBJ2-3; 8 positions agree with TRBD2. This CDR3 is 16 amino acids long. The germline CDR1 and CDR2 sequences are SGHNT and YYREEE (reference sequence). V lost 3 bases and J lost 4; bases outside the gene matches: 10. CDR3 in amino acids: CASSSSGRGASDTQYF. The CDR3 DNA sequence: TGTGCCAGCAGCTCCTCTGGGCGGGGGGCCTCAGATACGCAGTATTTT.

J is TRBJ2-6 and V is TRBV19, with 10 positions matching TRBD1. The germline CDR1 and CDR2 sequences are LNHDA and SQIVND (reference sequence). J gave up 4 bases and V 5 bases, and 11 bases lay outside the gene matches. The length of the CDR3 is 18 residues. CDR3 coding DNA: TGTGCCAGTAGTTTACGGGACAGGGGCAATTTAGGGGCCAACGTCCTGACTTTC. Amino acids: CASSLRDRGNLGANVLTF.

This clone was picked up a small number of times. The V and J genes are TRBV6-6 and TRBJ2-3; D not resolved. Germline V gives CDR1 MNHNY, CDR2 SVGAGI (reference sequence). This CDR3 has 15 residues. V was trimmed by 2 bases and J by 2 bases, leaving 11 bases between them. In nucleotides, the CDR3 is TGTGCCAGCAGTTACCAAGGACGCGACACAGATACGCAGTATTTT. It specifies CASSYQGRDTDTQYF.

In DNA form, the CDR3 reads TGTGCCAGCAGCTTAATCGAGGGAGACAAACCCACCTTC. Translating it yields CASSLIEGDKPTF. The rearrangement joins TRBV7-2 to TRBJ1-2; D gene ambiguous. The ends were cut back, 2 bases at V and 13 bases at J, with 17 bases in the middle. Germline CDR1 and CDR2: SGHTA and FQGNSA. The CDR3 runs 13 residues.

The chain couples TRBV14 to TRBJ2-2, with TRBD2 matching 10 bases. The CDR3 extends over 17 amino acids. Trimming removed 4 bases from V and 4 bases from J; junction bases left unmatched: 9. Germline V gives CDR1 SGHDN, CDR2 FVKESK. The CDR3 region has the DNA TGTGCCAGCAGCCCACGGCTAGCGGGGGCCTTCACCGGGGAGCTGTTTTTT. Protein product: CASSPRLAGAFTGELFF.

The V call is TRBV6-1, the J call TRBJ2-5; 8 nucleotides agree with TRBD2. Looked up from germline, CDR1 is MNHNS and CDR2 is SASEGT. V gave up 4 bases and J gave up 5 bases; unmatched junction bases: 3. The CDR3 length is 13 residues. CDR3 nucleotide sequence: TGTGCCAGCAGTGGTAGCGGGGAGGAGACCCAGTACTTC. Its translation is CASSGSGEETQYF.

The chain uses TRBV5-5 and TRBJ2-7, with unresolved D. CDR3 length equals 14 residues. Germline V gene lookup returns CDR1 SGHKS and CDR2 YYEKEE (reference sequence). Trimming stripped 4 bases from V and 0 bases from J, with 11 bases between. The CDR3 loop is CASSNPGSSYEQYF. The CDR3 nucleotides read TGTGCCAGCAGCAACCCCGGCAGCTCCTACGAGCAGTACTTC.

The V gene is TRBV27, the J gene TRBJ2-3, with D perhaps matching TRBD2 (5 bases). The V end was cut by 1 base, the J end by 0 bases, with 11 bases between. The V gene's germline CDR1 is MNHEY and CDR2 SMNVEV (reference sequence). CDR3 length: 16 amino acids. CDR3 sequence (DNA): TGTGCCAGCAGTTTATTGGCTAGCTCTAGCACAGATACGCAGTATTTT. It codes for CASSLLASSSTDTQYF.

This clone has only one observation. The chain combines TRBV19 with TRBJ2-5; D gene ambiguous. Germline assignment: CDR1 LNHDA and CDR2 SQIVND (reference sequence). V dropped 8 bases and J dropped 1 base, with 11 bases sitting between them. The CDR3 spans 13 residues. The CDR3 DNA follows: TGTGCCAGTTTGCGTAGGGCCCAAGAGACCCAGTACTTC. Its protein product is CASLRRAQETQYF.

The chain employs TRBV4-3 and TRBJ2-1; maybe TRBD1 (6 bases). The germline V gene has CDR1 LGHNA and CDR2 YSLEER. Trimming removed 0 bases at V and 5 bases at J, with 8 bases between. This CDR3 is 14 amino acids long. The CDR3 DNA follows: TGCGCCAGCAGCCAAGATCCAGGGGACAATGAGCAGTTCTTC. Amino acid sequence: CASSQDPGDNEQFF.

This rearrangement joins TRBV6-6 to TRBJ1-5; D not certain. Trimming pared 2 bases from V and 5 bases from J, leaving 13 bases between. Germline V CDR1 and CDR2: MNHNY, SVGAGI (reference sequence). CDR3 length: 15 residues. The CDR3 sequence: CASSYVKGSHQPQHF. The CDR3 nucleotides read TGTGCCAGCAGTTACGTTAAAGGGAGCCATCAGCCCCAGCATTTT.

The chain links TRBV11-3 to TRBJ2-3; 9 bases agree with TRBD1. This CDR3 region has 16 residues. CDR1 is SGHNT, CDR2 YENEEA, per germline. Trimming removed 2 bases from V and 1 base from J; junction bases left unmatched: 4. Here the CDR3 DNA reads TGTGCCAGCAGCTTAAAACAGGGGGCGGGCACAGATACGCAGTATTTT. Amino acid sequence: CASSLKQGAGTDTQYF.

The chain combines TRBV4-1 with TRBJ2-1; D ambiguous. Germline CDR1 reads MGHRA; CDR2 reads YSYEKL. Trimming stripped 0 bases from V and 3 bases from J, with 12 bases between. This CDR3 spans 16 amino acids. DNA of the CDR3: TGCGCCAGCAGCCAAGAAAACAGTCCACGCTACAATGAGCAGTTCTTC. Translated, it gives CASSQENSPRYNEQFF.

CDR3 sequence: CATGRVGHEQYF. DNA for the CDR3: TGTGCCACGGGCAGGGTAGGCCACGAGCAGTACTTC. The J gene is TRBJ2-7, the V gene TRBV30; TRBD1 might be the D (5 bases). The CDR3 length is 12 residues. CDR1 and CDR2 (germline): GTSNPN, SVGIG (reference sequence). V was trimmed by 8 bases and J by 5 bases, leaving 16 bases between them.

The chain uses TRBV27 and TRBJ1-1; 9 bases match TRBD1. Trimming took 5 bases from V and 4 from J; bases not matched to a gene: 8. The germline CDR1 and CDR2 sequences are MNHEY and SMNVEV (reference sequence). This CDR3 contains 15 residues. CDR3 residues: CASSPRDRATTEAFF. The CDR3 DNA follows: TGTGCCAGCAGTCCTAGGGACAGGGCGACCACTGAAGCTTTCTTT.

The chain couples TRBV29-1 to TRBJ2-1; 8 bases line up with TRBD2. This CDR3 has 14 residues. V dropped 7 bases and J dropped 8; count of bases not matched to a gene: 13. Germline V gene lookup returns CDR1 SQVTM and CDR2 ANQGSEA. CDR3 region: CSADKQTGRDEQFF. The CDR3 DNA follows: TGCAGCGCAGACAAACAGACCGGGAGGGATGAGCAGTTCTTC.

CDR3 DNA: TGTGCCAGCAGCTTACGAACTTTGGGGGGACAGCCCCAGCATTTT. Its translation: CASSLRTLGGQPQHF. The chain is built from TRBV5-6 and TRBJ1-5, with D maybe TRBD1 (5 bases). CDR3 size: 15 residues. The ends were cut back, 2 bases at V and 7 bases at J, with 16 bases in the middle. Looked up from germline, CDR1 is SGHDT and CDR2 is YYEEEE.

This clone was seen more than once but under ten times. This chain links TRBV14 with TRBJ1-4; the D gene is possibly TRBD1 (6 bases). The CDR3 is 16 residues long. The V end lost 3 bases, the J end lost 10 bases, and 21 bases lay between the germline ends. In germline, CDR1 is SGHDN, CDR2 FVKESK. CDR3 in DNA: TGTGCCAGCAGCCACGTTATGGACAGTGACTTGGCAAAACTGTTTTTT. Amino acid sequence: CASSHVMDSDLAKLFF.

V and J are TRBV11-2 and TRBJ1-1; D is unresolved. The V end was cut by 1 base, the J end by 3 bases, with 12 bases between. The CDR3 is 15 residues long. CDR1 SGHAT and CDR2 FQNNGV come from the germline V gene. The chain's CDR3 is CASSLGQEFDTEAFF. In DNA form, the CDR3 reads TGTGCCAGCAGCTTAGGTCAGGAGTTCGACACTGAAGCTTTCTTT.

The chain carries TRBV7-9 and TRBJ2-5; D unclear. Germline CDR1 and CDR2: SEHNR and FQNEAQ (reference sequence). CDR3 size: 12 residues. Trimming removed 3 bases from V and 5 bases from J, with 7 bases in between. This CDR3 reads CASSFNTETQYF. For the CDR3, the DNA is TGTGCCAGCAGCTTCAACACGGAGACCCAGTACTTC. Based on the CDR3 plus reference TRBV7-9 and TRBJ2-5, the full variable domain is DTGVSQNPRHKITKRGQNVTFRCDPISEHNRLYWYRQTLGQGPEFLTYFQNEAQLEKSRLLSDRFSAERPKGSFSTLEIQRTEQGDSAMYLCASSFNTETQYFGPGTRLLVL.

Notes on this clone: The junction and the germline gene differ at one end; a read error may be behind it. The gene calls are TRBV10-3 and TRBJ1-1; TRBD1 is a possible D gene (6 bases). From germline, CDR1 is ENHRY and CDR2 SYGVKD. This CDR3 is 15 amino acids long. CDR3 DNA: TGTGCCAGCAGTCTGGACAGCCCAGAGGACACTGAAGCTTTCTTT. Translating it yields CASSLDSPEDTEAFF.

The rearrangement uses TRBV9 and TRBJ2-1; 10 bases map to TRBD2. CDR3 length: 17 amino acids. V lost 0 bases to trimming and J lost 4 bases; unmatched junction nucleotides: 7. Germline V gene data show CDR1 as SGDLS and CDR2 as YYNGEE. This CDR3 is CASSVVGRTSGYNEQFF. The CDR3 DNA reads TGTGCCAGCAGCGTAGTGGGGAGGACTAGCGGATACAATGAGCAGTTCTTC.

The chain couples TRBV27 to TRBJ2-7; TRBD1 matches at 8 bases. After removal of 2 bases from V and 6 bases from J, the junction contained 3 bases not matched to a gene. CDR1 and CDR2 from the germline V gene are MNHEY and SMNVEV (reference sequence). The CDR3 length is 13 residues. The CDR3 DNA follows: TGTGCCAGCAGTTTAACGACAGGGGCCGAGCAGTACTTC. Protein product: CASSLTTGAEQYF.

Here the CDR3 reads CASSLSFWGGRGETQYF. CDR3 DNA: TGTGCCAGCAGTTTATCTTTTTGGGGGGGGCGAGGCGAGACCCAGTACTTC. The chain is built from TRBV27 and TRBJ2-5; maybe TRBD2 (7 bases). The V and J ends lost 0 bases and 5 bases respectively, with 19 bases between them. The CDR3 is 17 amino acids. CDR1 is MNHEY, CDR2 SMNVEV, per germline (reference sequence).